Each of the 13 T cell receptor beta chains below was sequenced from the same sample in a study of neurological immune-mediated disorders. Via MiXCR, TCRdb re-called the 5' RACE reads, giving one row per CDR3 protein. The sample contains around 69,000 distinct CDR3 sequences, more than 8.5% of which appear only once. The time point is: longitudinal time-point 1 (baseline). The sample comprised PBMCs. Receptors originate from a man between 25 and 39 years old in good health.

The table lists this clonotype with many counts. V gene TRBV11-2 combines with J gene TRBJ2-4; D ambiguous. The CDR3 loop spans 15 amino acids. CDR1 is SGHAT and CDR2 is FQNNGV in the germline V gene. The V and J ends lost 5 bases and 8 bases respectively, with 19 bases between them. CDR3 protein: CASSPAEGPEDIQYF. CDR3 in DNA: TGTGCCAGCAGCCCCGCCGAAGGGCCGGAAGACATTCAGTACTTC.

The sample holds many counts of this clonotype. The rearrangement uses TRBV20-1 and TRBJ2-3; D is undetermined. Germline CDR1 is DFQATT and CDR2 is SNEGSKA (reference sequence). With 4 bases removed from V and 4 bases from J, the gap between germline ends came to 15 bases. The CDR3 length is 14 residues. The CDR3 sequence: CSANVVGLSDTQYF. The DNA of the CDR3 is TGCAGTGCTAACGTGGTGGGTTTGTCAGATACGCAGTATTTT.

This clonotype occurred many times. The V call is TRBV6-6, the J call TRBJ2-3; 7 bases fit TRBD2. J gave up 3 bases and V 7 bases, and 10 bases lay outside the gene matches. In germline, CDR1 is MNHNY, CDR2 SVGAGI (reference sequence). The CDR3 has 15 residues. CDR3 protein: CASTQSQGGTDTQYF. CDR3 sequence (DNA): TGTGCCAGCACCCAATCCCAGGGAGGGACAGATACGCAGTATTTT.

CDR3 region: CAWSVPGGFDYGYTF. The DNA of the CDR3 is TGTGCCTGGAGTGTCCCAGGGGGCTTTGACTATGGCTACACCTTC. The chain links TRBV30 to TRBJ1-2; TRBD1 matches at 8 bases. Germline V gene lookup returns CDR1 GTSNPN and CDR2 SVGIG (reference sequence). With 0 bases clipped from V and 3 bases from J, the junction kept 6 bases outside the gene matches. The CDR3 has 15 residues.

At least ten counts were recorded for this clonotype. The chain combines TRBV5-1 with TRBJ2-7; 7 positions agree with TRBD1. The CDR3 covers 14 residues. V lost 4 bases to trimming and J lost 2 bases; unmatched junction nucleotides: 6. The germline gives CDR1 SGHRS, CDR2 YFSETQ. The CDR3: CASSLTGTAYEQYF. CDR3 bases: TGCGCCAGCAGCCTTACCGGGACAGCCTACGAGCAGTACTTC.

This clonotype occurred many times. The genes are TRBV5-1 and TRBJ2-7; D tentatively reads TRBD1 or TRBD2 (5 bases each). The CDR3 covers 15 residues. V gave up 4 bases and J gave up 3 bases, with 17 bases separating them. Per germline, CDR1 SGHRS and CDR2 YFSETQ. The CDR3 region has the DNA TGCGCCAGCAGCCTGACCTCCGGGACCCACTACGAGCAGTACTTC. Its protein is CASSLTSGTHYEQYF.

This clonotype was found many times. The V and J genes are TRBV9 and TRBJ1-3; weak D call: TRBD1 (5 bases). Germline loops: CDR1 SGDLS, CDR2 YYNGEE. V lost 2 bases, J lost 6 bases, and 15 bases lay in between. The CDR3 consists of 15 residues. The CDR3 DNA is TGTGCCAGCAGCGTCCGGGGCCGTGAGGAAAACACCATATATTTT. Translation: CASSVRGREENTIYF.

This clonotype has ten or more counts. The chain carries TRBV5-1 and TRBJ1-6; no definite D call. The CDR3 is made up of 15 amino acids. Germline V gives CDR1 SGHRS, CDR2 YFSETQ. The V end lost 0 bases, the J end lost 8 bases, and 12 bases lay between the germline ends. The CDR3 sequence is CASSLATRRDSPLHF. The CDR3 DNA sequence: TGCGCCAGCAGCTTGGCTACAAGGCGGGATTCACCCCTCCACTTT.

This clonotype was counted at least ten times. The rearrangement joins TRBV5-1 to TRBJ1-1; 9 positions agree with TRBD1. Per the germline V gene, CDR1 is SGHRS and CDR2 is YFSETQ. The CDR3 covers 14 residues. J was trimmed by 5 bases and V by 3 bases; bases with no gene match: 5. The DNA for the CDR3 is TGCGCCAGCAGCTCCACAGGGGGCAGAACTGAAGCTTTCTTT. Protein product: CASSSTGGRTEAFF. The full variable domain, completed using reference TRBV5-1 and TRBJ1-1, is KAGVTQTPRYLIKTRGQQVTLSCSPISGHRSVSWYQQTPGQGLQFLFEYFSETQRNKGNFPGRFSGRQFSNSRSEMNVSTLELGDSALYLCASSSTGGRTEAFFGQGTRLTVV.

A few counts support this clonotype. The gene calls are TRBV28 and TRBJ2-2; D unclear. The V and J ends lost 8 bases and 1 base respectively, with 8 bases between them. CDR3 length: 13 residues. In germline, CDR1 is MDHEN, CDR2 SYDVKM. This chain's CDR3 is CASDTWNTGELFF. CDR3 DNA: TGTGCCAGCGACACTTGGAACACCGGGGAGCTGTTTTTT.

The CDR3 reads CAISESQGGSDTQYF. Here the CDR3 DNA reads TGTGCCATCAGTGAGTCACAGGGGGGCTCAGATACGCAGTATTTT. The genes are TRBV10-3 and TRBJ2-3; TRBD1 aligns across 8 bases. This CDR3 region has 15 residues. CDR1 and CDR2 from the germline V gene are ENHRY and SYGVKD. After removal of 0 bases from V and 4 bases from J, the junction contained 3 bases not matched to a gene.

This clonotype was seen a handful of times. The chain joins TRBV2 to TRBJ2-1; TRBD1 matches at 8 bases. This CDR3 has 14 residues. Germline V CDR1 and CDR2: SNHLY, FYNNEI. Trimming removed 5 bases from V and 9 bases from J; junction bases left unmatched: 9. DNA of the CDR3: TGTGCCAGCAGTCTGCGGACAGGGCCCACTGAGCAGTTCTTC. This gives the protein CASSLRTGPTEQFF.

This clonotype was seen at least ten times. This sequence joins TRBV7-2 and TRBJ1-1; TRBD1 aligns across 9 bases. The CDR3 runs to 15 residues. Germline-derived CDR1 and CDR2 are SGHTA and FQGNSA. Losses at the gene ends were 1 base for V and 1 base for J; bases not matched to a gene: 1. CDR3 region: CASSLGDRENTEAFF. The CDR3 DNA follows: TGTGCCAGCAGCTTAGGGGACAGGGAGAACACTGAAGCTTTCTTT.